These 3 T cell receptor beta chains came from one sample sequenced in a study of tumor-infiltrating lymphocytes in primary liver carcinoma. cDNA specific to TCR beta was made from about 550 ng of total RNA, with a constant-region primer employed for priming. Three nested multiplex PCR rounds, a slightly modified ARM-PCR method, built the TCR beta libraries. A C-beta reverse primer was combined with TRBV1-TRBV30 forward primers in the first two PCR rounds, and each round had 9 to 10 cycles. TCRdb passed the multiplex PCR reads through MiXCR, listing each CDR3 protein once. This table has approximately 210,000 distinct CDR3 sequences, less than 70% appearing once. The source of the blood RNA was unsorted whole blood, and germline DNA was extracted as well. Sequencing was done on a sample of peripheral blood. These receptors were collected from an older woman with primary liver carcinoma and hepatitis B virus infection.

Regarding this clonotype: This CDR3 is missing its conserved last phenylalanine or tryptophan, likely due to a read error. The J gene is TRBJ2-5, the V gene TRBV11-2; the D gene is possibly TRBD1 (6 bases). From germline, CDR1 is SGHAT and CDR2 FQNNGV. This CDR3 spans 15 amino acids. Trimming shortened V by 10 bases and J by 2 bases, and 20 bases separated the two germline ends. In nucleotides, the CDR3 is TGTGCCATCAGACCTTCTTCTGACAGGCAAGAGACCCAGTACCTC. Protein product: CAIRPSSDRQETQYL.

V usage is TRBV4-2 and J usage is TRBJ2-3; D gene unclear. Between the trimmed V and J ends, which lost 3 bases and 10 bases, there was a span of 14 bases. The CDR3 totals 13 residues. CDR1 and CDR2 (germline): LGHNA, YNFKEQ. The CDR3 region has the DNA TGTGCCAGCAGCCAGGTAGCTGCGTTCGCGCAGTATTTT. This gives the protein CASSQVAAFAQYF.

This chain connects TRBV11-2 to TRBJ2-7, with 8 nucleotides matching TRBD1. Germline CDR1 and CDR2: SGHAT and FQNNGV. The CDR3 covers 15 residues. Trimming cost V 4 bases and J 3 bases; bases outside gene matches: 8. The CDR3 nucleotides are TGTGCCAGCAGCTCCATAGGACAGGGAGGCTACGAGCAGTACTTC. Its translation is CASSSIGQGGYEQYF. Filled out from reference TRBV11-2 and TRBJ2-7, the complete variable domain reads EAGVAQSPRYKIIEKRQSVAFWCNPISGHATLYWYQQILGQGPKLLIQFQNNGVVDDSQLPKDRFSAERLKGVDSTLKIQPAKLEDSAVYLCASSSIGQGGYEQYFGPGTRLTVT.